The rows below give T cell receptor beta chains drawn from one sample of a study of identical twins. A single record per CDR3 protein comes from TCRdb applying MiXCR to the 5' RACE reads. This sample has some 300,000 distinct CDR3 sequences, with roughly 12% found just once. Another study also made use of these data, one on yellow fever vaccine responses in identical twins.

The sample consisted of CD8+ T cells sorted from blood. These receptors originate from a woman aged 18 to 35 in good health. CDR3s include the opening cysteine and the closing phenylalanine or tryptophan. The order of the fields is J gene, CDR3 length, clone size, V gene, D gene, CDR3 protein, CDR3 DNA. The D gene is left open where the match is weak. Clone size appears in some rows only: once, few, many, or a class for an expanded clone.

j_gene: TRBJ2-1
len: 15
abundance: few
v_gene: TRBV29-1
d_gene: TRBD2
CDR3aa: CSVGGLVGSYNEQFF
CDR3nt: TGCAGCGTAGGGGGACTAGTGGGCTCCTACAATGAGCAGTTCTTC

j_gene: TRBJ2-4
len: 16
abundance: -
v_gene: TRBV4-1
d_gene: TRBD1
CDR3aa: CASSHRAGGAKNIQYF
CDR3nt: TGCGCCAGCAGCCACCGAGCAGGGGGAGCCAAAAACATTCAGTACTTC

j_gene: TRBJ2-1
len: 15
abundance: few
v_gene: TRBV4-2
d_gene: TRBD2
CDR3aa: CASSPRWTSGNEQFF
CDR3nt: TGTGCCAGCAGCCCCCGGTGGACTAGCGGTAATGAGCAGTTCTTC

j_gene: TRBJ2-1
len: 15
abundance: few
v_gene: TRBV13
d_gene: -
CDR3aa: CASSPGQSYDNEQFF
CDR3nt: TGTGCCAGCAGCCCAGGACAGAGCTACGACAATGAGCAGTTCTTC

j_gene: TRBJ1-4
len: 16
abundance: -
v_gene: TRBV12-3/TRBV12-4
d_gene: -
CDR3aa: CASSSGAQGIGEKLFF
CDR3nt: TGTGCCAGCAGTTCCGGGGCACAGGGTATTGGCGAAAAACTGTTTTTT

j_gene: TRBJ2-4
len: 17
abundance: few
v_gene: TRBV5-1
d_gene: -
CDR3aa: CASSPSDRPVAKNIQYF
CDR3nt: TGCGCCAGCAGCCCCTCAGACAGGCCAGTGGCCAAAAACATTCAGTACTTC

j_gene: TRBJ1-2
len: 14
abundance: many
v_gene: TRBV6-2/TRBV6-3
d_gene: -
CDR3aa: CASSQIQGIKGYTF
CDR3nt: TGTGCCAGCAGTCAGATCCAGGGGATTAAGGGCTACACCTTC

j_gene: TRBJ2-7
len: 16
abundance: few
v_gene: TRBV28
d_gene: -
CDR3aa: CASSLDLRISSYEQYF
CDR3nt: TGTGCCAGCAGTTTAGATCTTAGAATAAGCTCCTACGAGCAGTACTTC

j_gene: TRBJ2-3
len: 15
abundance: few
v_gene: TRBV28
d_gene: -
CDR3aa: CASSSPSTHTDTQYF
CDR3nt: TGTGCCAGCAGTTCCCCGAGTACCCACACAGATACGCAGTATTTT

j_gene: TRBJ2-7
len: 15
abundance: few
v_gene: TRBV27
d_gene: TRBD1
CDR3aa: CASRRTGASSYEQYF
CDR3nt: TGTGCCAGCAGACGGACAGGGGCGAGCTCCTACGAGCAGTACTTC

j_gene: TRBJ1-1
len: 12
abundance: many
v_gene: TRBV12-3/TRBV12-4
d_gene: -
CDR3aa: CASSPAPSEAFF
CDR3nt: TGTGCCAGCAGTCCAGCCCCATCTGAAGCTTTCTTT

j_gene: TRBJ2-1
len: 16
abundance: -
v_gene: TRBV20-1
d_gene: TRBD2
CDR3aa: CSAPALAGAHYNEQFF
CDR3nt: TGCAGTGCACCAGCCCTAGCGGGGGCCCACTACAATGAGCAGTTCTTC

j_gene: TRBJ2-5
len: 17
abundance: -
v_gene: TRBV9
d_gene: TRBD2
CDR3aa: CASSVDGGRPYQETQYF
CDR3nt: TGTGCCAGCAGCGTAGATGGCGGGAGGCCTTACCAAGAGACCCAGTACTTC

j_gene: TRBJ1-6
len: 15
abundance: few
v_gene: TRBV4-1
d_gene: -
CDR3aa: CASSRTGFQDSPLHF
CDR3nt: TGCGCCAGCAGCCGAACAGGTTTTCAGGATTCACCCCTCCACTTT

j_gene: TRBJ2-3
len: 13
abundance: -
v_gene: TRBV2
d_gene: -
CDR3aa: CASSGAETDTQYF
CDR3nt: TGTGCCAGCAGTGGGGCAGAGACAGATACGCAGTATTTT

j_gene: TRBJ2-1
len: 15
abundance: -
v_gene: TRBV7-2
d_gene: -
CDR3aa: CASSLPLVFYNEQFF
CDR3nt: TGTGCCAGCAGCTTACCTTTGGTTTTCTACAATGAGCAGTTCTTC

j_gene: TRBJ2-7
len: 12
abundance: few
v_gene: TRBV10-2
d_gene: -
CDR3aa: CASGDLSYEQYF
CDR3nt: TGCGCCAGCGGGGACCTGTCCTACGAGCAGTACTTC

j_gene: TRBJ2-1
len: 16
abundance: -
v_gene: TRBV5-8
d_gene: -
CDR3aa: CASSLERSSVYNEQFF
CDR3nt: TGTGCCAGCAGCTTGGAGCGTAGTAGCGTTTACAATGAGCAGTTCTTC

j_gene: TRBJ2-7
len: 15
abundance: -
v_gene: TRBV6-5
d_gene: -
CDR3aa: CASSYSGTNSYEQYF
CDR3nt: TGTGCCAGCAGTTACTCAGGAACAAACTCGTACGAGCAGTACTTC

j_gene: TRBJ2-5
len: 15
abundance: -
v_gene: TRBV5-1
d_gene: TRBD1
CDR3aa: CASSLETGGAETQYF
CDR3nt: TGCGCCAGCAGCTTGGAGACAGGGGGCGCGGAGACCCAGTACTTC

j_gene: TRBJ2-3
len: 17
abundance: once
v_gene: TRBV11-2
d_gene: TRBD2
CDR3aa: CASRTLTKREIRDTQYF
CDR3nt: TGTGCCAGCAGGACCCTGACTAAGCGGGAGATTAGAGATACGCAGTATTTT

j_gene: TRBJ2-1
len: 18
abundance: -
v_gene: TRBV20-1
d_gene: -
CDR3aa: CSARALGTGTLAHNEQFF
CDR3nt: TGCAGTGCTAGAGCTCTTGGTACCGGGACATTGGCCCACAATGAGCAGTTCTTC

j_gene: TRBJ2-2
len: 16
abundance: many
v_gene: TRBV4-1
d_gene: TRBD2
CDR3aa: CASSQMGGSNTGELFF
CDR3nt: TGCGCCAGCAGCCAAATGGGGGGGTCGAACACCGGGGAGCTGTTTTTT

j_gene: TRBJ2-3
len: 16
abundance: -
v_gene: TRBV13
d_gene: TRBD2
CDR3aa: CASSFPGAGNTDTQYF
CDR3nt: TGTGCCAGCAGCTTTCCCGGAGCGGGGAACACAGATACGCAGTATTTT

j_gene: TRBJ1-1
len: 15
abundance: -
v_gene: TRBV13
d_gene: TRBD1
CDR3aa: CASSLGRDRNTEAFF
CDR3nt: TGTGCCAGCAGCTTAGGCCGGGACAGGAACACTGAAGCTTTCTTT

j_gene: TRBJ2-2
len: 15
abundance: many
v_gene: TRBV4-1
d_gene: TRBD2
CDR3aa: CASSPQDGGTGELFF
CDR3nt: TGCGCCAGCAGCCCTCAAGACGGGGGGACCGGGGAGCTGTTTTTT

j_gene: TRBJ2-1
len: 14
abundance: -
v_gene: TRBV20-1
d_gene: -
CDR3aa: CSVMRPRGDNEQFF
CDR3nt: TGCAGTGTTATGCGACCCAGGGGGGACAATGAGCAGTTCTTC

j_gene: TRBJ2-5
len: 13
abundance: many
v_gene: TRBV10-3
d_gene: -
CDR3aa: CAISDPVWETQYF
CDR3nt: TGTGCCATCAGTGACCCCGTGTGGGAGACCCAGTACTTC

j_gene: TRBJ2-1
len: 16
abundance: few
v_gene: TRBV9
d_gene: TRBD2
CDR3aa: CASSQSGRDSYNEQFF
CDR3nt: TGTGCCAGCAGTCAAAGCGGGAGAGACTCCTACAATGAGCAGTTCTTC

j_gene: TRBJ1-5
len: 14
abundance: -
v_gene: TRBV28
d_gene: -
CDR3aa: CASSLGRFSQPQHF
CDR3nt: TGTGCCAGCAGTTTAGGCAGGTTTTCTCAGCCCCAGCATTTT

j_gene: TRBJ2-7
len: 15
abundance: -
v_gene: TRBV28
d_gene: TRBD1
CDR3aa: CASSFTTGSSYEQYF
CDR3nt: TGTGCCAGCAGTTTCACGACAGGGAGCTCCTACGAGCAGTACTTC

j_gene: TRBJ1-1
len: 12
abundance: -
v_gene: TRBV6-2/TRBV6-3
d_gene: -
CDR3aa: CASSNGGTEAFF
CDR3nt: TGTGCCAGCAGCAACGGGGGGACTGAAGCTTTCTTT

j_gene: TRBJ2-3
len: 18
abundance: -
v_gene: TRBV24-1
d_gene: TRBD2
CDR3aa: CATSEPTPLAGEIDTQYF
CDR3nt: TGTGCCACCAGTGAACCCACCCCACTAGCGGGAGAGATAGATACGCAGTATTTT

j_gene: TRBJ2-1
len: 12
abundance: -
v_gene: TRBV5-6
d_gene: -
CDR3aa: CASSNIVVEQFF
CDR3nt: TGTGCCAGCAGCAACATAGTGGTTGAGCAGTTCTTC

j_gene: TRBJ2-1
len: 13
abundance: many
v_gene: TRBV20-1
d_gene: -
CDR3aa: CSATTPTGTEQFF
CDR3nt: TGCAGTGCTACAACTCCCACAGGGACTGAGCAGTTCTTC

j_gene: TRBJ1-1
len: 11
abundance: -
v_gene: TRBV9
d_gene: TRBD1
CDR3aa: CASSGQGRAFF
CDR3nt: TGTGCCAGCAGCGGACAGGGCCGGGCTTTCTTT

j_gene: TRBJ2-1
len: 13
abundance: -
v_gene: TRBV13
d_gene: -
CDR3aa: CASSPTVADEQFF
CDR3nt: TGTGCCAGCAGCCCGACTGTGGCCGATGAGCAGTTCTTC

j_gene: TRBJ2-6
len: 16
abundance: few
v_gene: TRBV15
d_gene: -
CDR3aa: CATSRSTYSGANVLTF
CDR3nt: TGTGCCACCAGCAGGTCAACCTACTCTGGGGCCAACGTCCTGACTTTC

j_gene: TRBJ2-3
len: 16
abundance: -
v_gene: TRBV6-5
d_gene: -
CDR3aa: CASSYAGPRGTDTQYF
CDR3nt: TGTGCCAGCAGTTACGCGGGCCCCCGGGGCACAGATACGCAGTATTTT

j_gene: TRBJ2-7
len: 17
abundance: few
v_gene: TRBV5-1
d_gene: -
CDR3aa: CASSLAFGGRQNYEQYF
CDR3nt: TGCGCCAGCAGCTTGGCGTTCGGGGGACGACAGAACTACGAGCAGTACTTC

j_gene: TRBJ2-1
len: 15
abundance: few
v_gene: TRBV5-1
d_gene: -
CDR3aa: CASSSTGTPYNEQFF
CDR3nt: TGCGCCAGCAGCTCCACCGGGACACCCTACAATGAGCAGTTCTTC

j_gene: TRBJ2-5
len: 12
abundance: few
v_gene: TRBV4-1
d_gene: -
CDR3aa: CASSQEGTSRYF
CDR3nt: TGCGCCAGCAGCCAAGAGGGCACTAGCAGATACTTC

j_gene: TRBJ2-1
len: 15
abundance: -
v_gene: TRBV9
d_gene: -
CDR3aa: CASSGRETSYNEQFF
CDR3nt: TGTGCCAGCAGCGGCCGGGAAACCTCATACAATGAGCAGTTCTTC

j_gene: TRBJ2-1
len: 18
abundance: many
v_gene: TRBV4-1
d_gene: -
CDR3aa: CASSPQKTRLFYYNEQFF
CDR3nt: TGCGCCAGCAGCCCACAGAAAACACGACTATTTTACTACAATGAGCAGTTCTTC

j_gene: TRBJ2-1
len: 16
abundance: -
v_gene: TRBV5-1
d_gene: -
CDR3aa: CASSFPQGSSYNEQFF
CDR3nt: TGCGCCAGCAGCTTCCCTCAGGGGAGCTCCTACAATGAGCAGTTCTTC

j_gene: TRBJ2-3
len: 14
abundance: -
v_gene: TRBV3-1
d_gene: -
CDR3aa: CASTQALYTDTQYF
CDR3nt: TGTGCCAGCACCCAAGCCCTGTACACAGATACGCAGTATTTT

j_gene: TRBJ2-1
len: 14
abundance: -
v_gene: TRBV28
d_gene: -
CDR3aa: CASSLRRFYNEQFF
CDR3nt: TGTGCCAGCAGTCTCCGAAGATTTTACAATGAGCAGTTCTTC

j_gene: TRBJ2-7
len: 16
abundance: few
v_gene: TRBV7-9
d_gene: TRBD1
CDR3aa: CASSFGQGVFSYEQYF
CDR3nt: TGTGCCAGCAGCTTCGGACAGGGCGTTTTTTCCTACGAGCAGTACTTC

j_gene: TRBJ2-2
len: 15
abundance: -
v_gene: TRBV5-1
d_gene: -
CDR3aa: CASRWGRGDTGELFF
CDR3nt: TGCGCCAGCAGATGGGGCAGGGGAGACACCGGGGAGCTGTTTTTT

j_gene: TRBJ2-7
len: 14
abundance: few
v_gene: TRBV2
d_gene: TRBD2
CDR3aa: CASSEWLAGYEQYF
CDR3nt: TGTGCCAGCAGTGAATGGCTAGCGGGCTACGAGCAGTACTTC

j_gene: TRBJ2-3
len: 13
abundance: -
v_gene: TRBV29-1
d_gene: -
CDR3aa: CSVEGDSTDTQYF
CDR3nt: TGCAGCGTTGAAGGGGACAGCACAGATACGCAGTATTTT